Below are 24 T cell receptor beta chains sequenced from a single sample in a study of blood T cell repertoires in COVID-19. Repertoires were generated with immunoSEQ multiplex PCR, while TCRdb's copy carries only in-frame clones and drops some. Of about 200,000 clones in the sample, about 86% are singletons; the top ten hold 3.5% to 4%. Sequencing was done on a sample of PBMCs or T cells enriched from blood (not recorded which). These receptor sequences come from a woman aged 40 to 50 with acute COVID-19.

This chain uses TRBV6-5 with TRBJ2-7; maybe TRBD1 (6 bases). Trimming cost V 9 bases and J 2 bases, with 17 bases left between them. This CDR3 has 14 amino acids. Germline CDR1 MNHEY, CDR2 SVGAGI. The CDR3 DNA sequence: TGTGCCAGTTCCAGGGGAATCCACCCCTACGAGCAGTACTTC. Translating it yields CASSRGIHPYEQYF.

The chain uses TRBV19 and TRBJ1-5, with D tentatively TRBD1 (5 bases). The V and J ends lost 5 bases and 1 base respectively, with 21 bases between them. Germline CDR1 is LNHDA and CDR2 is SQIVND (reference sequence). The CDR3 loop spans 18 amino acids. The CDR3 DNA is TGTGCCAGTAGTCCTTATGGGCTGGGGAGGGGAAGCAATCAGCCCCAGCATTTT. Encoded protein: CASSPYGLGRGSNQPQHF.

The chain has TRBV7-2 and TRBJ2-1, with D tentatively TRBD1 (6 bases). The CDR3 runs 15 residues. Trimming cost V 5 bases and J 10 bases, with 21 bases left between them. Germline V gene sequence: CDR1 SGHTA, CDR2 FQGNSA. The CDR3 loop is CASSPSSGGGQEQFF. DNA of the CDR3: TGTGCCAGCAGCCCCTCTAGTGGTGGGGGCCAGGAGCAGTTCTTC. The full variable domain, completed using reference TRBV7-2 and TRBJ2-1, is GAGVSQSPSNKVTEKGKDVELRCDPISGHTALYWYRQSLGQGLEFLIYFQGNSAPDKSGLPSDRFSAERTGGSVSTLTIQRTQQEDSAVYLCASSPSSGGGQEQFFGPGTRLTVL.

The J gene is TRBJ2-5, the V gene TRBV7-2; TRBD1 agrees at 7 bases. The CDR3 extends over 15 amino acids. V lost 2 bases and J lost 8; bases outside the gene matches: 11. CDR1 is SGHTA and CDR2 is FQGNSA in the germline V gene. This CDR3 is CASSLPAGGEKTQYF. The DNA for the CDR3 is TGTGCCAGCAGCTTACCCGCAGGGGGTGAAAAAACCCAGTACTTC.

The rearrangement joins TRBV28 to TRBJ2-7; the D gene is possibly TRBD2 (5 bases). Trimming pared 5 bases from V and 0 bases from J, leaving 17 bases between. Looked up from germline, CDR1 is MDHEN and CDR2 is SYDVKM. The CDR3 length is 16 residues. CDR3: CASSPNRLPFSYEQYF. The CDR3 nucleotides read TGTGCCAGCAGTCCAAACCGACTACCCTTCTCCTACGAGCAGTACTTC.

Here the CDR3 DNA reads TGTGCCAGCACCGTCGGACACCGCGCGTATGGCTACACCTTC. This translates into CASTVGHRAYGYTF. The chain couples TRBV28 to TRBJ1-2; TRBD1 is a possible D gene (5 bases). V lost 7 bases to trimming and J lost 5 bases, with 17 bases between them. The length of the CDR3 is 14 residues. Germline CDR1 is MDHEN and CDR2 is SYDVKM.

CDR3 nucleotide sequence: TGTGCCAGCAGCCAAGAGGGACTAGCGGGAGGAGTACCCTACGAGCAGTACTTC. Its protein is CASSQEGLAGGVPYEQYF. This chain joins TRBV4-2 and TRBJ2-7; 15 nucleotides line up with TRBD2. The CDR3 has 18 residues. Losses at the gene ends were 0 bases for V and 2 bases for J; bases not matched to a gene: 5. In germline, CDR1 is LGHNA, CDR2 YNFKEQ.

The chain combines TRBV29-1 with TRBJ2-3, with D perhaps matching TRBD2 (5 bases). The CDR3 has 14 amino acids. Trimming left V 3 bases short and J 2 bases short, with 12 bases between. CDR1 is SQVTM, CDR2 ANQGSEA, per germline. CDR3 loop: CSVDSVGPTDTQYF. DNA for the CDR3: TGCAGCGTTGATAGCGTCGGACCCACAGATACGCAGTATTTT.

The genes are TRBV19 and TRBJ1-1; 9 bases map to TRBD1. The CDR3 is made up of 13 amino acids. The junction had 3 bases not matched to a gene; V was cut back by 10 bases and J by 0 bases. Germline CDR1 and CDR2: LNHDA and SQIVND (reference sequence). The DNA for the CDR3 is TGTGCCACCGGGACAGGGATGAACACTGAAGCTTTCTTT. Its translation is CATGTGMNTEAFF.

This clone was observed a few times. The chain uses TRBV19 and TRBJ1-2; tentative D call: TRBD1 (5 bases). CDR1 is LNHDA and CDR2 is SQIVND in the germline V gene (reference sequence). V was clipped by 3 bases and J by 5 bases, with 10 bases between them. The CDR3 length is 13 residues. CDR3 loop: CASSIGDRYGYTF. CDR3 DNA sequence: TGTGCCAGTAGTATCGGAGACAGATATGGCTACACCTTC.

V usage is TRBV27 and J usage is TRBJ2-1; 13 nucleotides line up with TRBD2. The CDR3 is 19 residues long. CDR1 and CDR2 (germline): MNHEY, SMNVEV (reference sequence). Trimming removed 2 bases from V and 7 bases from J; junction bases left unmatched: 14. This chain's CDR3 is CASSLVWGLAGTPGNEQFF. The CDR3 DNA follows: TGTGCCAGCAGTTTAGTTTGGGGACTAGCGGGAACGCCGGGAAATGAGCAGTTCTTC.

The rearrangement links TRBV24-1 to TRBJ2-1; 13 bases are shared with TRBD2. V lost 3 bases to trimming and J lost 4 bases; unmatched junction nucleotides: 5. The CDR3 length is 17 residues. CDR1 and CDR2 (germline): KGHDR, SFDVKD. The CDR3 DNA reads TGTGCCACCAGTGATGGACTAGCGGGAGTACGGTACAATGAGCAGTTCTTC. As protein: CATSDGLAGVRYNEQFF.

The chain has TRBV5-1 and TRBJ2-1; 9 positions match TRBD2. V shed 5 bases, J shed 2 bases, and the junction held 8 bases outside the gene matches. There are 16 residues in the CDR3. The germline V gene has CDR1 SGHRS and CDR2 YFSETQ. CDR3 sequence: CASSLRTSVAYNEQFF. The CDR3 nucleotides read TGCGCCAGCAGTCTCCGGACTAGCGTTGCCTACAATGAGCAGTTCTTC. Full variable domain (rest looked up from reference TRBV5-1 and TRBJ2-1): KAGVTQTPRYLIKTRGQQVTLSCSPISGHRSVSWYQQTPGQGLQFLFEYFSETQRNKGNFPGRFSGRQFSNSRSEMNVSTLELGDSALYLCASSLRTSVAYNEQFFGPGTRLTVL.

The CDR3: CASSRRDLNIQYF. The DNA for the CDR3 is TGTGCCAGTAGTCGTCGGGATCTAAACATTCAGTACTTC. V and J are TRBV19 and TRBJ2-4; maybe TRBD2 (5 bases). This CDR3 contains 13 residues. The V end lost 5 bases, the J end lost 6 bases, and 11 bases lay between the germline ends. CDR1 LNHDA and CDR2 SQIVND come from the germline V gene (reference sequence).

The V and J genes are TRBV4-1 and TRBJ1-6, with TRBD1 matching 12 bases. Per the germline V gene, CDR1 is MGHRA and CDR2 is YSYEKL. The CDR3 length is 19 residues. After removal of 0 bases from V and 7 bases from J, the junction contained 10 bases not matched to a gene. The CDR3 nucleotides are TGCGCCAGCAGCCAAGAACGGACCCCGGGACAGGGGGCAAATTCACCCCTCCACTTT. The encoded protein is CASSQERTPGQGANSPLHF.

The chain combines TRBV27 with TRBJ1-5, with D hard to call. V lost 8 bases and J 9 bases, leaving 17 bases between the germline ends. Germline V lookup: CDR1 MNHEY, CDR2 SMNVEV (reference sequence). This CDR3 is built from 13 residues. CDR3 DNA: TGTGCCAGCGGCAGCGGAATTTCTCGGCCCCAGCATTTT. It codes for CASGSGISRPQHF.

The chain combines TRBV10-1 with TRBJ1-5, with 7 bases lining up with TRBD1. V lost 8 bases and J lost 4; bases outside the gene matches: 8. CDR3 size: 14 residues. Looked up from germline, CDR1 is WNHNN and CDR2 is SYGVQD (reference sequence). CDR3 protein: CASYDRAGNQPQHF. The CDR3 nucleotides are TGCGCCAGCTACGACAGGGCGGGAAATCAGCCCCAGCATTTT.

The rearrangement uses TRBV20-1 and TRBJ1-2; 7 bases fit TRBD1. The V gene end was trimmed by 3 bases and the J gene end by 0 bases; junction bases not matched to a gene: 13. CDR1 and CDR2 (germline): DFQATT, SNEGSKA (reference sequence). The length of the CDR3 is 17 residues. The DNA for the CDR3 is TGCAGTGCTAGTCTACCGGGACAGCTATTCTCTAACTATGGCTACACCTTC. Its protein product is CSASLPGQLFSNYGYTF.

To note about this clone: One junction end does not reproduce the germline sequence, and a read error may be involved. This chain connects TRBV6-5 to TRBJ1-5; D is possibly TRBD1 (5 bases). Germline CDR1 and CDR2: MNHEY and SVGAGI. The CDR3 consists of 14 residues. The CDR3 region is CASSQGFSSQPQHF. CDR3 sequence (DNA): TGTGCCAGCAGCCAGGGTTTTAGCAGTCAGCCCCAGCATTTT.

This clone has a handful of counts. This sequence joins TRBV27 and TRBJ2-7; 9 bases agree with TRBD2. This CDR3 has 15 residues. Trimming cost V 6 bases and J 2 bases; bases outside gene matches: 8. Germline V gene lookup returns CDR1 MNHEY and CDR2 SMNVEV (reference sequence). CDR3 DNA: TGTGCCAGCAGCCCAGGGACTAGCATTCCCTACGAGCAGTACTTC. Translated: CASSPGTSIPYEQYF.

This sequence joins TRBV7-7 and TRBJ2-3; 10 bases agree with TRBD2. Germline CDR1 and CDR2: SSHAT and FNYEAQ (reference sequence). After removal of 1 base from V and 0 bases from J, the junction contained 13 bases not matched to a gene. The CDR3 sequence is 20 residues long. The CDR3 bases are TGTGCCAGCAGCTTAGTGGTGACTAGCGGGTTTCCATCTAGCACAGATACGCAGTATTTT. As protein: CASSLVVTSGFPSSTDTQYF.

V usage is TRBV5-6 and J usage is TRBJ2-3, with 8 bases fitting TRBD2. The CDR3 totals 13 residues. V was clipped by 4 bases and J by 8 bases; unmatched bases: 6. The germline V gene has CDR1 SGHDT and CDR2 YYEEEE. The CDR3 here is CASSAGGSGTQYF. The CDR3 region has the DNA TGTGCCAGCAGCGCGGGGGGATCCGGTACGCAGTATTTT.

This clone came up once. The rearrangement uses TRBV9 and TRBJ2-7, with D perhaps TRBD2 (5 bases). Trimming took off 3 bases at V and 6 bases at J, with 16 bases between the two ends. Germline V CDR1 and CDR2: SGDLS, YYNGEE. The length of the CDR3 is 14 residues. The CDR3 loop reads CASSARSVEGEQYF. The CDR3 DNA reads TGTGCCAGCAGCGCCCGATCGGTCGAGGGCGAGCAGTACTTC.

V is TRBV9 and J is TRBJ2-3; no clear D. The CDR3 length is 14 residues. The germline CDR1 and CDR2 sequences are SGDLS and YYNGEE. The V gene lost 0 bases and the J gene lost 1 base, with 6 bases spanning the gap. CDR3 amino acids: CASSVVTGTDTQYF. The CDR3, as DNA: TGTGCCAGCAGCGTAGTCACGGGCACAGATACGCAGTATTTT.